This TCR beta chain was recovered during a study of T cells in Graves' hyperthyroidism and ophthalmopathy. Study-level findings and limits: Blood samples included most of the expanded thyroid clonotypes exceeding 0.001.

Regions amplified from RNA transcripts were the TCR beta CDR3 regions. When the TCR CDR3 underwent first-round RT-PCR, the HTBI primer set was used. MiXCR, applied by TCRdb to the multiplex PCR reads, yields one record per CDR3 protein. The sample consists of 500,000 to 550,000 distinct CDR3 sequences, less than 25% of them appearing once. At least ten counts were recorded for this clonotype. Its cognate antigen is unknown. The CDR3 totals 13 residues. Germline V gene sequence: CDR1 SNHLY, CDR2 FYNNEI. The V gene end was trimmed by 6 bases and the J gene end by 8 bases; junction bases not matched to a gene: 4.

The chain couples TRBV2 to TRBJ1-1, with TRBD1 matching over 12 bases. The specimen was blood. This clonotype originated in a man between 18 and 29 years old with Graves' hyperthyroidism. CDR3 sequence reads: CASSGTGGAEAFF. DNA for the CDR3: TGTGCCAGCAGCGGGACAGGGGGCGCGGAAGCTTTCTTT.